This T cell receptor beta chain was recorded in a study of blood T cell repertoires in COVID-19 (dated by TCRdb to 2018 to 2020). Background on the whole study: Samples covering the acute and convalescent phases of COVID-19 were provided by collaborators in the United States, Italy and Spain. The samples were drawn from the first 160 participants of the ongoing ImmuneRACE study and from some 1,300 subjects provided by 6 global collaborators. The repertoires were released in a freely available public database intended as a resource for research on the immune response to SARS-CoV-2. Where available, HLA class I and class II types were obtained from metadata supplied by the sample provider rather than from assay-based typing. Deeply sampled blood TCRbeta repertoires from subjects exposed to, actively infected with, or recovered from COVID-19 were included in the dataset. A de-identified subject ID, COVID-19 status, age in years and sex were almost always included in the sample metadata. The prospective study material was composed of cDNA or gDNA derived from T cells, B-cell-depleted T cells, or PBMCs. What the research found in general, with its limitations: The quantity of clinical and demographic metadata differed by source and by participant and was supplied without curation.

TCRbeta CDR3 regions were amplified from genomic DNA using the immunoSEQ Assay, a bias-controlled multiplex PCR. On the authors' methods: Within the assay, amplification of reference gene primers was used to estimate how many nucleated cells each sample contained. To quantify the absolute abundance of each unique TCRbeta CDR3 rearrangement, sequence reads were collapsed and filtered. For each sample, productive Simpson clonality was calculated as the square root of Simpson's diversity index over productive rearrangements. In TCRdb, the immuneACCESS table is reduced to in-frame sequences with V and J assigned. These tables do not hold every clone; where another copy was compared, an unresolved V gene accounts for under half, and the others remain unexplained. The V and J calls and clone size were taken over from that table, and D and trimming were inferred from the DNA. In all, the sample holds about 15,000 clones, and approximately 85% of those were seen once. Just under 35% of the sample goes to the ten largest clones.

In regard to this clone: It has no known antigen specificity. No per-base quality is available; no much larger clone lies one base away.

The germline V gene (reference sequence) specifies GTSNPN as CDR1 and SVGIG as CDR2. The CDR3 has 12 amino acids, counting the end cysteine and phenylalanine. Of all the DNA, just the CDR3 is kept, 36 bases in frame from base 1. V and J are truncated by 2 bases and 5 bases respectively, leaving an intervening sequence of 10 bases. Collaborating institutions collected whole blood in K2EDTA tubes following their own protocols. For TCRbeta analysis, collaborators shipped samples in one of three forms: frozen whole blood, isolated PBMCs, or DNA extracted from either of those sample types. The sequencing sample was made of peripheral blood. Recombination joined TRBV30 with TRBJ2-7; the best D guess is TRBD1, with 5 bases matching. This TCR was sampled from a man aged 65 to 79 in a cohort sampled during active COVID-19. In nucleotides, the sequence is TGTGCCTGGAGTTTTACCAGGGACGAGCAGTACTTC. Its amino acids are CAWSFTRDEQYF.